Following are 4 T cell receptor beta chains from one sample sequenced in a study of OX40 agonist ivuxolimab in advanced cancers. Libraries were prepared by immunoSEQ multiplex PCR; TCRdb keeps only in-frame clonotypes and omits some of them. The sample contains some 60,000 clones, roughly nine tenths of which appear only once. The source was CD4+ or CD8+ T cells sorted from blood, collected in a trial of the OX40 agonist ivuxolimab. The receptors come from an adult with an advanced solid tumor such as melanoma, head and neck, liver or kidney cancer.

V usage is TRBV7-8 and J usage is TRBJ2-1; 14 bases are a match to TRBD2. V shed 4 bases and J 10 bases; nucleotides not matched to a gene: 3. From germline, CDR1 is SGHVS and CDR2 FQNEAQ. The CDR3 loop spans 14 amino acids. The CDR3 bases are TGTGCCAGCAGCTGGGGACTAGCGGGAGACGAGCAGTTCTTC. It yields the protein CASSWGLAGDEQFF.

V gene TRBV28 combines with J gene TRBJ1-3, with D maybe TRBD1 (5 bases). CDR3 length: 13 residues. V was clipped by 6 bases and J by 8 bases, with 14 bases between them. The V gene's germline CDR1 is MDHEN and CDR2 SYDVKM. In DNA form, the CDR3 reads TGTGCCAGCAGGGGATGGCAGGGTCACACCATATATTTT. Its translation is CASRGWQGHTIYF.

To note about this clone: This CDR3 is also generated by other DNA sequences in the sample. V usage is TRBV4-1 and J usage is TRBJ2-1; maybe TRBD2 (5 bases). The CDR3 length is 17 residues. CDR1 and CDR2 from the germline V gene are MGHRA and YSYEKL. Trimming left V 1 base short and J 0 bases short, with 13 bases between. The CDR3 spells CASSQGLQRISYNEQFF. In DNA form, the CDR3 reads TGCGCCAGCAGCCAAGGATTGCAGCGGATCTCCTACAATGAGCAGTTCTTC.

The gene calls are TRBV19 and TRBJ2-1; 8 nucleotides align to TRBD2. Trimming cost V 9 bases and J 0 bases; bases outside gene matches: 13. CDR1 is LNHDA and CDR2 is SQIVND in the germline V gene (reference sequence). There are 17 residues in the CDR3. CDR3 loop: CASRGLDINSSYNEQFF. CDR3 nucleotides: TGTGCCAGCCGGGGACTAGATATAAATAGCTCCTACAATGAGCAGTTCTTC.